Following are 13 T cell receptor beta chains from one sample sequenced in a study of glioma-infiltrating T cells after dendritic cell vaccination. Sequencing used immunoSEQ multiplex PCR; TCRdb keeps in-frame clones, though not all of them. The top ten hold over 8.5% of the sample, which has around 58,000 clones, approximately 85% seen once. This specimen consisted of blood, obtained before dendritic cell vaccination. The receptors derive from a human donor with glioblastoma.

The chain is built from TRBV27 and TRBJ2-3, with 10 bases that match TRBD2. With V trimmed by 5 bases and J by 4 bases, 9 bases remained unmatched. The CDR3 contains 16 residues. Germline values: CDR1 MNHEY, CDR2 SMNVEV (reference sequence). The chain's CDR3 is CASSPELAGPPDTQYF. DNA of the CDR3: TGTGCCAGCAGTCCCGAACTAGCGGGGCCCCCAGATACGCAGTATTTT.

As to this clone: At one of its ends the junction is not consistent with the germline gene, which may arise from a read error. Other DNA sequences in this sample translate to the same CDR3. The chain joins TRBV6-1 to TRBJ1-1; D might be TRBD1 (6 bases). The CDR3 extends over 11 amino acids. Germline V gene lookup returns CDR1 MNHNS and CDR2 SASEGT. DNA for the CDR3: TGCGCCAGCAGTCTCGGACAGCAAGCTTTCTTT. This encodes CASSLGQQAFF.

The V gene is TRBV6-6, the J gene TRBJ2-1; 13 positions match TRBD2. Germline CDR1 and CDR2: MNHNY and SVGAGI (reference sequence). The CDR3 has 15 residues. Losses at the gene ends were 6 bases for V and 8 bases for J; bases not matched to a gene: 7. The CDR3 sequence: CASSAPGLAGYEQFF. DNA for the CDR3: TGTGCCAGCAGCGCACCGGGACTAGCGGGGTATGAGCAGTTCTTC.

This clone was detected only a few times. The rearrangement links TRBV6-4 to TRBJ2-1; 11 bases map to TRBD1. CDR3 length: 16 residues. Germline CDR1 MRHNA, CDR2 SNTAGT. V gave up 7 bases and J gave up 8 bases; unmatched junction bases: 13. In DNA form, the CDR3 reads TGTGCCAGCACTCCACCCGGGACAGGGGGAAGGGATGAGCAGTTCTTC. Translated: CASTPPGTGGRDEQFF.

The chain uses TRBV5-6 and TRBJ1-5; D perhaps matches TRBD1 (5 bases). V was trimmed by 4 bases and J by 4 bases, leaving 12 bases between them. There are 14 residues in the CDR3. Germline assignment: CDR1 SGHDT and CDR2 YYEEEE. The CDR3 bases are TGTGCCAGCAGCCCTACAGGTACTAATCAGCCCCAGCATTTT. The encoded protein is CASSPTGTNQPQHF.

V is TRBV6-5 and J is TRBJ1-2; 7 bases align to TRBD1. Trimming removed 7 bases from V and 8 bases from J; junction bases left unmatched: 7. The germline gives CDR1 MNHEY, CDR2 SVGAGI. This CDR3 comprises 12 residues. DNA for the CDR3: TGTGCCAGCAATGACAGGGATCGGGGCTACACCTTC. Its translation is CASNDRDRGYTF.

The chain is built from TRBV2 and TRBJ2-5; the D is unclear. CDR3 length: 12 residues. CDR1 SNHLY and CDR2 FYNNEI come from the germline V gene. The V gene lost 10 bases and the J gene lost 4 bases, with 13 bases spanning the gap. The CDR3 region is CAIELASETQYF. The CDR3 DNA reads TGTGCCATAGAATTAGCCTCAGAGACCCAGTACTTC.

The V call is TRBV11-3, the J call TRBJ2-1, with no clear D. V gave up 1 base and J gave up 8 bases, with 6 bases separating them. CDR3 length: 12 amino acids. Germline values: CDR1 SGHNT, CDR2 YENEEA. The CDR3 is CASSLARHEQFF. The CDR3 DNA sequence: TGTGCCAGCAGCTTAGCGCGTCATGAGCAGTTCTTC.

This chain links TRBV9 with TRBJ2-6; TRBD1 aligns across 7 bases. Germline loops: CDR1 SGDLS, CDR2 YYNGEE. This CDR3 is built from 15 residues. The V gene end was trimmed by 3 bases and the J gene end by 3 bases; junction bases not matched to a gene: 3. CDR3 bases: TGTGCCAGCAGCGCGGACAGGAATGGGGCCAACGTCCTGACTTTC. As protein: CASSADRNGANVLTF.

This chain joins TRBV4-1 and TRBJ2-6; D is perhaps TRBD1 (6 bases). The CDR3 is 21 amino acids. Trimming pared 4 bases from V and 3 bases from J, leaving 28 bases between. Germline CDR1 and CDR2: MGHRA and YSYEKL. CDR3 coding DNA: TGCGCCAGCAGCCTACCAAGCTGGCAGGGGCCTACCTCACGTGGGGCCAACGTCCTGACTTTC. It translates to CASSLPSWQGPTSRGANVLTF.

The chain combines TRBV2 with TRBJ1-1, with D uncertain. The CDR3 loop spans 11 amino acids. V dropped 9 bases and J dropped 4 bases, with 9 bases sitting between them. CDR1 SNHLY and CDR2 FYNNEI come from the germline V gene. CDR3 bases: TGTGCCAGACGGGTGAGCACTGAAGCTTTCTTT. This gives the protein CARRVSTEAFF.

The genes are TRBV27 and TRBJ1-1; D remains unclear. The germline V and J ends were trimmed by 5 bases and 0 bases, with 13 bases remaining between them. Germline CDR1 MNHEY, CDR2 SMNVEV (reference sequence). The CDR3 is 15 residues long. The CDR3 here is CASSPNPSVNTEAFF. The CDR3 bases are TGTGCCAGCAGTCCAAACCCCTCGGTGAACACTGAAGCTTTCTTT.

The chain couples TRBV4-1 to TRBJ2-5, with 9 bases fitting TRBD2. There are 17 residues in the CDR3. Germline lookup yields CDR1 MGHRA and CDR2 YSYEKL. V was pared by 4 bases and J by 5 bases, with 14 bases of the junction left unmatched. The DNA for the CDR3 is TGCGCCAGCAGCCGCAACCCTGGGACTAGCCTACGGGAGACCCAGTACTTC. It codes for CASSRNPGTSLRETQYF.